One sample yielded the 28 T cell receptor beta chains listed below, sequenced in a study of cytomegalovirus exposure and HLA in healthy donors. Use of 60 Vbeta and 13 Jbeta primers characterized the PCR. Sequenced by immunoSEQ multiplex PCR; TCRdb stores in-frame clones only, minus some. The repertoire holds under 130,000 clones, with less than 80% as singletons. The sequenced sample was PBMCs. These receptors all come from a man between 25 and 39 years old in good health and CMV-seronegative.

The chain has TRBV19 and TRBJ2-5, with TRBD2 identical over 9 bases. This CDR3 comprises 16 residues. The ends lost 5 bases at V and 1 base at J; junction bases unmatched: 8. The germline CDR1 and CDR2 sequences are LNHDA and SQIVND (reference sequence). The CDR3 region is CASSSTGSGGQETQYF. The DNA of the CDR3 is TGTGCCAGTAGTTCAACGGGTAGCGGGGGCCAAGAGACCCAGTACTTC. Complete variable domain (other parts from reference TRBV19 and TRBJ2-5): DGGITQSPKYLFRKEGQNVTLSCEQNLNHDAMYWYRQDPGQGLRLIYYSQIVNDFQKGDIAEGYSVSREKKESFPLTVTSAQKNPTAFYLCASSSTGSGGQETQYFGPGTRLLVL.

The chain links TRBV7-9 to TRBJ2-7; 10 positions match TRBD1. V was clipped by 5 bases and J by 7 bases; unmatched bases: 11. The V gene's germline CDR1 is SEHNR and CDR2 FQNEAQ (reference sequence). The CDR3 extends over 15 amino acids. The CDR3: CASSPPGQGTGEQYF. The CDR3 region has the DNA TGTGCCAGCAGCCCCCCGGGACAGGGGACGGGGGAGCAGTACTTC. Using reference TRBV7-9 and TRBJ2-7 for the parts outside the CDR3, the full variable domain is DTGVSQNPRHKITKRGQNVTFRCDPISEHNRLYWYRQTLGQGPEFLTYFQNEAQLEKSRLLSDRFSAERPKGSFSTLEIQRTEQGDSAMYLCASSPPGQGTGEQYFGPGTRLTVT.

This clone was detected only a few times. The CDR3 is CASNEPGDTGELFF. CDR3 DNA: TGTGCGTCAAACGAGCCAGGGGACACCGGGGAGCTGTTTTTT. The genes are TRBV19 and TRBJ2-2; weak D call: TRBD1 (6 bases). The CDR3 runs to 14 residues. Per germline, CDR1 LNHDA and CDR2 SQIVND (reference sequence).

The J gene is TRBJ1-2, the V gene TRBV5-4; 8 bases fit TRBD1. The CDR3 is 15 amino acids. Germline V gene data show CDR1 as SGHNT and CDR2 as YYREEE (reference sequence). Germline trimming cut 3 bases from V and 2 bases from J; bases unmatched to any gene: 6. The DNA of the CDR3 is TGTGCCAGCAGCTCCAGGACAGGGAGCAACTATGGCTACACCTTC. Amino acids: CASSSRTGSNYGYTF.

The chain joins TRBV7-9 to TRBJ2-5; 8 nucleotides agree with TRBD1. With 3 bases clipped from V and 5 bases from J, the junction kept 2 bases outside the gene matches. Germline CDR1 SEHNR, CDR2 FQNEAQ (reference sequence). This CDR3 has 13 residues. Written as DNA, the CDR3 is TGTGCCAGCAGCTTTGGACAGGGCGAGACCCAGTACTTC. Translation: CASSFGQGETQYF.

Here the CDR3 DNA reads TGCGCCAGCAGCTTGGCTGCAGGGGAGACCGGGGAGCTGTTTTTT. This gives the protein CASSLAAGETGELFF. The rearrangement uses TRBV5-1 and TRBJ2-2, with D perhaps TRBD1 (6 bases). There are 15 residues in the CDR3. Between the trimmed V and J ends, which lost 0 bases and 5 bases, there was a span of 11 bases. Germline loops: CDR1 SGHRS, CDR2 YFSETQ.

This clone was counted once. Distinct nucleotide sequences in the sample also encode this CDR3. The V call is TRBV4-1, the J call TRBJ1-6; TRBD1 aligns across 7 bases. Germline lookup yields CDR1 MGHRA and CDR2 YSYEKL. Losses at the gene ends were 5 bases for V and 10 bases for J; bases not matched to a gene: 8. There are 14 residues in the CDR3. The DNA for the CDR3 is TGCGCCAGCAGCTTGACAGGGAGTGACTCACCCCTCCACTTT. Translation: CASSLTGSDSPLHF.

CDR3 DNA: TGTGCCAGCACCCGGACAGGAACTCCCCAAGAGACCCAGTACTTC. Its protein product is CASTRTGTPQETQYF. V is TRBV7-2 and J is TRBJ2-5; the match to TRBD1 covers 7 bases. The germline V gene encodes CDR1 SGHTA and CDR2 FQGNSA. The J segment lost 1 base and the V segment lost 7 bases, leaving 9 bases of the junction unmatched. The CDR3 contains 15 residues.

In its sample, this clone was seen a few times. The chain has TRBV2 and TRBJ2-7; 7 bases map to TRBD1. J was trimmed by 1 base and V by 8 bases; bases with no gene match: 11. Per germline, CDR1 SNHLY and CDR2 FYNNEI. The CDR3 is 15 amino acids. The CDR3 loop reads CASGRTGLFSYEQYF. The CDR3, as DNA: TGTGCCAGCGGCAGGACAGGCCTTTTTTCCTACGAGCAGTACTTC.

The chain couples TRBV19 to TRBJ2-2; D gene ambiguous. The CDR3 consists of 15 residues. Trimming removed 6 bases from V and 3 bases from J, with 14 bases in between. Germline values: CDR1 LNHDA, CDR2 SQIVND (reference sequence). The CDR3 DNA is TGTGCCAGTAGGAAAAACAGTGTGGACACCGGGGAGCTGTTTTTT. Translating gives CASRKNSVDTGELFF.

This clone was recorded only once. This sequence joins TRBV6-5 and TRBJ2-1; 8 bases are shared with TRBD2. The CDR3 contains 14 residues. The trim removed 0 bases at V and 8 bases at J, leaving 3 bases unmatched. Germline V CDR1 and CDR2: MNHEY, SVGAGI. The CDR3 reads CASSYSGAGDEQFF. The CDR3 nucleotides are TGTGCCAGCAGTTACTCCGGAGCGGGGGATGAGCAGTTCTTC.

There are a few counts of this clone. The J gene is TRBJ2-7, the V gene TRBV5-6; TRBD1 matches at 7 bases. This CDR3 region has 15 residues. V lost 4 bases, J lost 3 bases, and 10 bases stayed unmatched. Germline V lookup: CDR1 SGHDT, CDR2 YYEEEE. The CDR3 DNA is TGTGCCAGCAGCACCCCCGGGACAGTGGACTACGAGCAGTACTTC. Amino acid sequence: CASSTPGTVDYEQYF.

The chain is built from TRBV7-2 and TRBJ1-1; D not certain. Germline CDR1 and CDR2: SGHTA and FQGNSA. Trimming took 4 bases from V and 1 from J, leaving 10 bases between them. CDR3 length: 14 residues. The CDR3 DNA reads as TGTGCCAGCAGCTCCCCCCCTTGGAACACTGAAGCTTTCTTT. It encodes CASSSPPWNTEAFF.

The chain joins TRBV6-5 to TRBJ2-3; TRBD1 aligns across 10 bases. This CDR3 is built from 15 residues. Germline V gives CDR1 MNHEY, CDR2 SVGAGI. V gave up 6 bases and J gave up 4 bases; unmatched junction bases: 7. In DNA form, the CDR3 reads TGTGCCAGCAGCATCGGACAGGGGGTGTCAGATACGCAGTATTTT. Encoded protein: CASSIGQGVSDTQYF.

The CDR3 region has the DNA TGTGCCACCAAACTAGAGGGACAGTTCTATGGCTACACCTTC. This encodes CATKLEGQFYGYTF. The chain uses TRBV19 and TRBJ1-2, with 7 nucleotides matching TRBD1. Losses at the gene ends were 10 bases for V and 4 bases for J; bases not matched to a gene: 12. The CDR3 loop spans 14 amino acids. CDR1 is LNHDA and CDR2 is SQIVND in the germline V gene (reference sequence).

The chain combines TRBV19 with TRBJ1-2; a weak D match, TRBD1 (5 bases). Trimming shortened V by 5 bases and J by 1 base, and 11 bases separated the two germline ends. The germline V gene has CDR1 LNHDA and CDR2 SQIVND (reference sequence). This CDR3 region has 14 residues. CDR3 sequence (DNA): TGTGCCAGTAGTGTAGGACACCGTAACTATGGCTACACCTTC. Translated, it gives CASSVGHRNYGYTF.

The DNA for the CDR3 is TGTGCCAGCAGTCCCGGGACAGGGGCTAACACTGAAGCTTTCTTT. This gives the protein CASSPGTGANTEAFF. The chain uses TRBV27 and TRBJ1-1; 10 bases fit TRBD1. V gave up 5 bases and J gave up 2 bases; unmatched junction bases: 5. CDR3 size: 15 residues. Germline CDR1 is MNHEY and CDR2 is SMNVEV (reference sequence).

This rearrangement joins TRBV11-2 to TRBJ2-4; TRBD2 aligns across 11 bases. Germline CDR1 and CDR2: SGHAT and FQNNGV. The CDR3 has 16 residues. The V segment lost 3 bases and the J segment 2 bases; nucleotides outside the gene matches: 3. This chain's CDR3 is CASSFTSGGSKNIQYF. The CDR3 DNA sequence: TGTGCCAGCAGCTTTACTAGCGGGGGCTCCAAAAACATTCAGTACTTC.

In this sample, this clone turned up a few times. The V call is TRBV5-4, the J call TRBJ2-7; possibly TRBD1 for D (6 bases). Germline CDR1 SGHNT, CDR2 YYREEE (reference sequence). The V and J ends lost 2 bases and 7 bases respectively, with 16 bases between them. The CDR3 is 14 residues long. The CDR3 DNA reads as TGTGCCAGCAGCTTTAACTTGGGGGCGCCGGAGCAGTACTTC. Its translation is CASSFNLGAPEQYF.

This clone was recorded a few times. The rearrangement joins TRBV7-9 to TRBJ2-1, with 13 bases that match TRBD2. The V segment lost 1 base and the J segment 11 bases; nucleotides outside the gene matches: 2. The CDR3 runs to 14 residues. CDR1 and CDR2 (germline): SEHNR, FQNEAQ (reference sequence). The CDR3 sequence is CASSLGGLAGQQFF. The CDR3 region has the DNA TGTGCCAGCAGCTTAGGGGGACTAGCGGGGCAGCAGTTCTTC.

The chain carries TRBV5-6 and TRBJ1-2; possibly TRBD1 for D (5 bases). Trimming took off 5 bases at V and 4 bases at J, with 15 bases between the two ends. CDR3 length: 14 amino acids. Germline-derived CDR1 and CDR2 are SGHDT and YYEEEE. The CDR3 coding sequence is TGTGCCAGCAGGGGTTCAGGGATTTCCTATGGCTACACCTTC. Translated, it gives CASRGSGISYGYTF. Full variable domain (missing parts from reference TRBV5-6 and TRBJ1-2): DAGVTQSPTHLIKTRGQQVTLRCSPKSGHDTVSWYQQALGQGPQFIFQYYEEEERQRGNFPDRFSGHQFPNYSSELNVNALLLGDSALYLCASRGSGISYGYTFGSGTRLTVV.

CDR3 region: CASSQGQGGRSNQPQHF. The CDR3 region has the DNA TGTGCCAGTAGCCAAGGACAGGGCGGGCGAAGCAATCAGCCCCAGCATTTT. This chain uses TRBV19 with TRBJ1-5; 8 nucleotides match TRBD1. CDR3 length: 17 residues. Unmatched junction bases numbered 11, after V lost 6 bases and J lost 1 base. The germline V gene has CDR1 LNHDA and CDR2 SQIVND (reference sequence).

This chain connects TRBV27 to TRBJ2-2; TRBD2 agrees at 15 bases. Germline V gene lookup returns CDR1 MNHEY and CDR2 SMNVEV (reference sequence). V shed 4 bases, J shed 1 base, and the junction held 7 bases outside the gene matches. This CDR3 is built from 19 residues. DNA of the CDR3: TGTGCCAGCAGTTCAGTGGGACTAGCGGGGGGCATGAACACCGGGGAGCTGTTTTTT. This codes for CASSSVGLAGGMNTGELFF.

V gene TRBV7-9 combines with J gene TRBJ2-6, with TRBD1 matching over 9 bases. V lost 5 bases, J lost 0 bases, and 2 bases stayed unmatched. This CDR3 is 16 amino acids long. The germline gives CDR1 SEHNR, CDR2 FQNEAQ (reference sequence). The CDR3 loop is CASSRTGVSGANVLTF. CDR3 nucleotide sequence: TGTGCCAGCAGCCGGACAGGGGTCTCTGGGGCCAACGTCCTGACTTTC.

This chain connects TRBV18 to TRBJ1-4; D not resolved. The ends were cut back, 4 bases at V and 0 bases at J, with 12 bases in the middle. CDR1 is KGHSH and CDR2 is LQKENI in the germline V gene. The length of the CDR3 is 16 residues. The CDR3 spells CASSLESYSTNEKLFF. The CDR3 region has the DNA TGTGCCAGCTCACTAGAGAGCTACTCAACTAATGAAAAACTGTTTTTT.

J is TRBJ2-1 and V is TRBV9; TRBD2 might be the D (5 bases). Trimming removed 3 bases at V and 5 bases at J, with 12 bases between. The germline CDR1 and CDR2 sequences are SGDLS and YYNGEE. This CDR3 region has 14 residues. CDR3 amino acids: CASSDSVTDNEQFF. CDR3 bases: TGTGCCAGCAGCGATAGCGTAACAGACAATGAGCAGTTCTTC. Full variable domain (rest looked up from reference TRBV9 and TRBJ2-1): DSGVTQTPKHLITATGQRVTLRCSPRSGDLSVYWYQQSLDQGLQFLIQYYNGEERAKGNILERFSAQQFPDLHSELNLSSLELGDSALYFCASSDSVTDNEQFFGPGTRLTVL.

The V call is TRBV28, the J call TRBJ1-2, with D possibly being TRBD1 (5 bases). In germline, CDR1 is MDHEN, CDR2 SYDVKM. Trimming stripped 3 bases from V and 3 bases from J, with 11 bases between. The CDR3 is made up of 14 amino acids. CDR3 sequence: CASSFWGVDYGYTF. The CDR3, as DNA: TGTGCCAGCAGTTTTTGGGGGGTTGACTATGGCTACACCTTC.

In its sample, this clone was seen a few times. This rearrangement joins TRBV19 to TRBJ2-7; a possible D gene is TRBD1 (6 bases). V lost 10 bases to trimming and J lost 2 bases, with 15 bases between them. CDR1 is LNHDA and CDR2 is SQIVND in the germline V gene (reference sequence). The CDR3 is 13 residues long. CDR3 protein: CATATGIAYEQYF. The CDR3 DNA is TGTGCCACCGCGACAGGTATCGCCTACGAGCAGTACTTC.